The clone carrying this TCR beta chain was observed a few times. TCRdb keeps only in-frame clones here, not all; method: immunoSEQ multiplex PCR. The sample carries about 50,000 clones, 80% to 90% recorded once. The CDR3 length is 12 residues. Germline loops: CDR1 MDHEN, CDR2 SYDVKM. Trimming took off 5 bases at V and 2 bases at J, with 5 bases between the two ends. The sample originates from a study of memory CD8 T cells in hepatitis C reinfection. Study summary: After reinfection, two primary-infection resolvers became chronically infected. Late or post reinfection samples were taken 12 to 24 weeks after detection.

Time point specified: late/post reinfection, 12 to 24 weeks after detection. No in vitro expansion preceded TCR sequencing of the sorted cells. Total naive CD8 T cells were sorted as viable CD3+ CD8+ CD45RO- cells from two donors. The source material was naive CD8+ T cells sorted from blood. The sequence derives from a man aged 18 to 35 with hepatitis C virus infection. The chain joins TRBV28 to TRBJ2-3; D unresolved. This CDR3 is CASSTYTDTQYF. The DNA of the CDR3 is TGTGCCAGCAGTACCTACACAGATACGCAGTATTTT.